This T cell receptor (beta chain) was profiled in a study of graft-versus-host responses after intestinal transplantation. As for the study in general: Once they had received anti-thymocyte globulin induction, all recipients took tacrolimus and steroids for around 3 years.

TCRdb's copy holds only in-frame clones and misses some; the assay was immunoSEQ multiplex PCR. The table includes about 27,000 clones, around 94% detected once. Study conclusions and caveats: Association was observed between peak circulating GvH clone levels and early post-transplant HvG declines. Graft-donor T cell macrochimerism in patients accompanied high graft-versus-host to host-versus-graft clonal ratios in allografts.

Germline-derived CDR1 and CDR2 are SGHTA and FQGNSA. V shed 5 bases, J shed 2 bases, and the junction held 9 bases outside the gene matches. The CDR3 covers 16 residues. About this clone: Its cognate antigen is unknown.

The chain carries TRBV7-2 and TRBJ1-3; 7 positions agree with TRBD1. This sequence was found in a human patient who received an intestinal transplant, so some T cells may come from the graft donor. The source material was PBMCs, sampled roughly 30 days after intestinal transplant. The CDR3 region is CASSQLGQPTGNTIYF. CDR3 in DNA: TGTGCCAGCAGCCAATTGGGACAGCCTACTGGAAACACCATATATTTT.